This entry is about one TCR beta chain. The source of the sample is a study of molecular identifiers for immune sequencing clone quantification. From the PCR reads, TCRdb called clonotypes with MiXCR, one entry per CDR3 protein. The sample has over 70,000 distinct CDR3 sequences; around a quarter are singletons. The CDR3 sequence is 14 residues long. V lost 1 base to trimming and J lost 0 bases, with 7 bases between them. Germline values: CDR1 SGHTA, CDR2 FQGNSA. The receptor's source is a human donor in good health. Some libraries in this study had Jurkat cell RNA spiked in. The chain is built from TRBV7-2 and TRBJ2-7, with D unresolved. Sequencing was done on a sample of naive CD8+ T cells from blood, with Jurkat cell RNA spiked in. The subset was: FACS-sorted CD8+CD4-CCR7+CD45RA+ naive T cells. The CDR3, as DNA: TGTGCCAGCAGCTTAGAACGGATCTCCTACGAGCAGTACTTC. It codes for CASSLERISYEQYF.